The sequence of this T cell receptor (beta chain) was determined in a study of blood T cell repertoires in COVID-19. Study information: From the United States, Italy and Spain came samples of acute and convalescent COVID-19. PBMCs, B-cell-depleted T cells, or T cells were the source of the cDNA or gDNA that made up the material.

The length of the CDR3 is 12 residues. Trimming took 4 bases from V and 3 from J; bases not matched to a gene: 0. Germline V gene lookup returns CDR1 SNHLY and CDR2 FYNNEI. Concerning this clone itself: The same CDR3 arises from other DNA sequences in this sample as well.

In the original processing: Quantification of nucleated cells was approximated via reference gene primer amplification. Sequenced by immunoSEQ multiplex PCR; TCRdb stores in-frame clones only, minus some. V and J calls and clone size follow that table, whereas D and trimming were derived from the DNA. Of 400,000 to 450,000 clones in the sample, around nine tenths were seen once. Seattle participants joined during active infection and were tracked over time. The chain links TRBV2 to TRBJ2-7, with 7 bases fitting TRBD1. The sample comprised peripheral blood. The clonotype comes from a middle-aged woman with COVID-19, enrolled during active disease. For the CDR3, the DNA is TGTGCCAGCAGTGGGGACAGCTACGAGCAGTACTTC. It codes for CASSGDSYEQYF.